This TCR beta chain was retrieved from a study of human T cells and chemical hapten exposure. Looking at the study overall: TCR yields differed between samples (mainly from small differences in pooled library volume).

Total RNA came from unfractionated whole blood. The library labeled individual cDNA molecules by adding unique molecular identifiers to them. TCRdb reprocessed the 5' RACE reads via MiXCR and lists one record per CDR3 protein. The sample shows about 140,000 distinct CDR3 sequences, about 4.3% of them seen only once. CDR1 MNHEY and CDR2 SVGEGT come from the germline V gene. CDR3 length: 13 amino acids. V gave up 7 bases and J gave up 10 bases; unmatched junction bases: 10. This clonotype was seen at least ten times. Its cognate antigen is unknown. Findings of the study overall: No alteration of TCRs above 1 in 1000 frequency was seen with DPC sensitization.

The rearrangement links TRBV6-2 or TRBV6-3 to TRBJ1-2; TRBD1 agrees at 9 bases. The TCR comes from a female donor in good health. The CDR3 bases are TGTGCCAGCACCATGGAACACAGGGGGCCCTACACCTTC. Its translation: CASTMEHRGPYTF.